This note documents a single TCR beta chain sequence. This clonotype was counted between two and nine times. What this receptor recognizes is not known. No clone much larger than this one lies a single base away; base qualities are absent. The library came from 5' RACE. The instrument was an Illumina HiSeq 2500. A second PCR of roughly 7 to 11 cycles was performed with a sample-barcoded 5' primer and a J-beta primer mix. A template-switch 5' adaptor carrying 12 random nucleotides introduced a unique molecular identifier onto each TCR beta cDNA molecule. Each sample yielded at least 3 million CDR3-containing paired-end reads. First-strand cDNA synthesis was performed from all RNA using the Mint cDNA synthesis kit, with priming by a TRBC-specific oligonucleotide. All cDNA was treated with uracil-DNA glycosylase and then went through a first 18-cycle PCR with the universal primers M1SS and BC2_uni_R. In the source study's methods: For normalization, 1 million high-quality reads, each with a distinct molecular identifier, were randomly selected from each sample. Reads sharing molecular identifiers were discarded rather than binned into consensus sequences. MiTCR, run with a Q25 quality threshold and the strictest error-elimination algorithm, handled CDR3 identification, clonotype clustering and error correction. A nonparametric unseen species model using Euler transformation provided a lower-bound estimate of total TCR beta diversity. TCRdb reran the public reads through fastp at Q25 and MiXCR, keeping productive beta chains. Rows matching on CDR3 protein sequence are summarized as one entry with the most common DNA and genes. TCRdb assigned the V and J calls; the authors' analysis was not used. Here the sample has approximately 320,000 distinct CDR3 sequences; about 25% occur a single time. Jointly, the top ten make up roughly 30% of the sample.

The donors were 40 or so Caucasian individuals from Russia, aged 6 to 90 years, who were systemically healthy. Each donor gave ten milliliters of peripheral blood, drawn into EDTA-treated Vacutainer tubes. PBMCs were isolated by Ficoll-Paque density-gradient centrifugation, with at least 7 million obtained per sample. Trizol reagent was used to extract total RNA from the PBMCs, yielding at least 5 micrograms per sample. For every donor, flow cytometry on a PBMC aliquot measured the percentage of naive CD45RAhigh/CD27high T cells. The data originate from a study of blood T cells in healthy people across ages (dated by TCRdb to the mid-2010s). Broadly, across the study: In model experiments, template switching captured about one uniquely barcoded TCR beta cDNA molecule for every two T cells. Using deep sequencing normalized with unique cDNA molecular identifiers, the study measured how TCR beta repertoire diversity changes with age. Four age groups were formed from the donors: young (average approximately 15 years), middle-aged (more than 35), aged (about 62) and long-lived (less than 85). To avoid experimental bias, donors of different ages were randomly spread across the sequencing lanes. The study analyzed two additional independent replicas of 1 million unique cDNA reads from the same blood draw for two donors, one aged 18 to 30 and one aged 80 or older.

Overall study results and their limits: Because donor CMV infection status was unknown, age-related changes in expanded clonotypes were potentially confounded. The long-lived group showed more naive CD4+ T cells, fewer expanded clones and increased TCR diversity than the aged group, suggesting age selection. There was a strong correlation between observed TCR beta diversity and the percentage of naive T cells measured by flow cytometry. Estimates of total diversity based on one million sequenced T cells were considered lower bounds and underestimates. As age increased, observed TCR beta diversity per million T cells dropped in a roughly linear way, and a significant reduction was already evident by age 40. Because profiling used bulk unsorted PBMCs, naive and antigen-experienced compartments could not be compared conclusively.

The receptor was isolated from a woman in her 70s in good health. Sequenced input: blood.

The base sequence is TGCGCCAGCAGCCAAGGGCGGGGAAAATCTAGCACAGATACGCAGTATTTT. Its translation is CASSQGRGKSSTDTQYF. Recombination joined TRBV4-1 with TRBJ2-3; perhaps TRBD2 is the D gene, with 6 bases matching. Including the terminal cysteine and phenylalanine, the CDR3 comprises 17 residues. The kept DNA is CDR3 alone, 51 bases in frame from the first base. CDR1 and CDR2 (MGHRA, YSYEKL) derive from the germline V gene. V drops 1 base and J drops 0 bases, leaving 14 bases in between.